Listed below are T cell receptor beta chains from one sample, sequenced in a study of T cells in Graves' hyperthyroidism and ophthalmopathy. MiXCR, run by TCRdb on the multiplex PCR reads, gives a single entry per CDR3 protein. The sample records more than 550,000 distinct CDR3 sequences, around 20% being singletons. The sample consisted of blood. Source of these receptors: a woman in her 50s with Graves' hyperthyroidism that later progressed to Graves' ophthalmopathy. Both conserved end residues are part of each CDR3. A D gene is named only where the DNA matches it firmly. Part of the rows lack a size; the others show once, few, many or a class for expanded clones.

clone size	V gene	J gene	D gene	CDR3 protein	CDR3 DNA
NA	TRBV27	TRBJ1-5	NA	CASSLSGREPQHF	TGTGCCAGCAGTTTATCGGGGAGAGAGCCCCAGCATTTT
few	TRBV6-1	TRBJ1-1	TRBD1	CASSHAGTGVNTEAFF	TGTGCCAGCAGTCACGCCGGGACAGGGGTGAACACTGAAGCTTTCTTT
NA	TRBV10-3	TRBJ1-4	NA	CASSPDSWNEKLFF	TGTGCCAGCAGTCCGGACAGCTGGAATGAAAAACTGTTTTTT
NA	TRBV6-1	TRBJ2-1	NA	CASREASYNEQFF	TGTGCCAGCCGTGAGGCGAGCTACAATGAGCAGTTCTTC
NA	TRBV9	TRBJ1-2	NA	CASSVVPGVDYGYTF	TGTGCCAGCAGCGTAGTGCCAGGGGTGGACTATGGCTACACCTTC
many	TRBV2	TRBJ2-5	NA	CASSEYRAETQYF	TGTGCCAGCAGTGAATACAGGGCTGAGACCCAGTACTTC
few	TRBV6-1	TRBJ1-5	NA	CASSEGPAGFFQPQHF	TGTGCCAGCAGTGAAGGGCCGGCGGGGTTTTTTCAGCCCCAGCATTTT
few	TRBV6-1	TRBJ1-4	NA	CASGTFEKLFF	TGTGCCAGCGGGACATTTGAAAAACTGTTTTTT
many	TRBV5-1	TRBJ2-5	TRBD1	CASSLGRTGIFETQYF	TGCGCCAGCAGCTTGGGGCGGACAGGGATCTTCGAGACCCAGTACTTC
few	TRBV4-1	TRBJ2-5	TRBD2	CASSHPGLARGTQYF	TGCGCCAGCAGCCACCCGGGACTAGCGAGAGGGACCCAGTACTTC
few	TRBV20-1	TRBJ1-5	NA	CSASPGSGQPQHF	TGCAGTGCTTCGCCTGGGAGCGGTCAGCCCCAGCATTTT
NA	TRBV7-6	TRBJ2-2	NA	CASRINPAGAQPGELFF	TGTGCCAGCAGAATCAACCCAGCGGGCGCCCAACCCGGGGAGCTGTTTTTT
few	TRBV7-2	TRBJ2-1	TRBD2	CASSLRIAGGRNNEQFF	TGTGCCAGCAGCTTAAGAATAGCGGGGGGGAGAAACAATGAGCAGTTCTTC
NA	TRBV11-2	TRBJ1-1	TRBD1	CASSTDRGGRAFF	TGTGCCAGCAGTACTGACAGGGGCGGGAGGGCTTTCTTT
many	TRBV3-1	TRBJ1-4	NA	CASSNKDGNEKLFF	TGTGCCAGCAGCAACAAGGACGGCAATGAAAAACTGTTTTTT
many	TRBV12-3/TRBV12-4	TRBJ2-7	NA	CASSLQGGTYEQYF	TGTGCCAGCAGTTTACAGGGGGGCACCTACGAGCAGTACTTC
NA	TRBV25-1	TRBJ1-5	NA	CASSEGRGQPQHF	TGTGCCAGCAGTGAAGGACGGGGTCAGCCCCAGCATTTT
NA	TRBV10-2	TRBJ2-1	NA	CASSEDMAVNEQFF	TGCGCCAGCAGTGAGGACATGGCGGTGAATGAGCAGTTCTTC
NA	TRBV6-1	TRBJ2-2	NA	CASSELEGANAGELFF	TGTGCCAGCAGTGAATTGGAGGGGGCGAACGCCGGGGAGCTGTTTTTT
many	TRBV7-9	TRBJ2-3	NA	CASSAYEGGSTDTQYF	TGTGCCAGCAGCGCCTATGAGGGTGGGAGCACAGATACGCAGTATTTT
NA	TRBV19	TRBJ1-6	NA	CASTAQGRTFTPLHF	TGTGCCAGTACCGCCCAGGGCAGGACTTTTACACCCCTCCACTTT
NA	TRBV19	TRBJ2-2	NA	CASSNLGRTGELFF	TGTGCCAGTAGTAATCTCGGGAGAACCGGGGAGCTGTTTTTT
few	TRBV16	TRBJ1-5	NA	CASSRGTPNGNQPQHF	TGTGCCAGCAGCCGCGGGACTCCGAATGGCAATCAGCCCCAGCATTTT
many	TRBV11-2	TRBJ2-3	NA	CASSLDSGPDTQYF	TGTGCCAGCAGCTTAGACTCGGGTCCAGATACGCAGTATTTT
many	TRBV12-3/TRBV12-4	TRBJ1-2	NA	CASSFPEKGYTF	TGTGCCAGCAGTTTTCCAGAGAAGGGCTACACCTTC
few	TRBV2	TRBJ2-2	NA	CASRPTGGGELFF	TGTGCCAGCAGACCGACCGGGGGCGGGGAGCTGTTTTTT
NA	TRBV18	TRBJ2-1	NA	CASARENNEQFF	TGTGCCAGCGCCCGGGAGAACAATGAGCAGTTCTTC
few	TRBV6-1	TRBJ1-4	NA	CATRATNEKLFF	TGTGCCACCAGGGCAACTAATGAAAAACTGTTTTTT
NA	TRBV6-1	TRBJ2-3	NA	CASSEVPGGLGTDTQYF	TGTGCCAGCAGTGAAGTGCCCGGGGGGCTCGGCACAGATACGCAGTATTTT
NA	TRBV5-6	TRBJ2-7	TRBD1	CASSPAGQGALAYEQYF	TGTGCCAGCAGCCCCGCGGGACAGGGGGCGCTTGCCTACGAGCAGTACTTC
many	TRBV11-2	TRBJ1-2	NA	CASSGRPQDNYGYTF	TGTGCCAGCAGCGGGAGGCCACAGGACAACTATGGCTACACCTTC
NA	TRBV29-1	TRBJ2-3	NA	CSVLGNTDTQYF	TGCAGCGTTCTTGGGAACACAGATACGCAGTATTTT
many	TRBV7-9	TRBJ1-1	NA	CASSFGGPMNTEAFF	TGTGCCAGCAGCTTCGGCGGACCCATGAACACTGAAGCTTTCTTT
NA	TRBV15	TRBJ2-7	TRBD2	CATSRGVAGSYEQYF	TGTGCCACCAGCAGAGGGGTAGCGGGCTCCTACGAGCAGTACTTC
many	TRBV20-1	TRBJ2-5	NA	CSARDWPAQETQYF	TGCAGTGCTAGAGATTGGCCAGCACAAGAGACCCAGTACTTC
many	TRBV11-2	TRBJ2-7	NA	CASSPVGFYYEQYF	TGTGCCAGCAGCCCCGTTGGGTTTTACTACGAGCAGTACTTC
few	TRBV6-2/TRBV6-3	TRBJ1-3	TRBD1	CASIQDRGLNQPRSGNTIYF	TGTGCCAGCATTCAGGACAGGGGGTTGAATCAGCCCCGCTCTGGAAACACCATATATTTT
NA	TRBV5-1	TRBJ2-5	NA	CASSLEVSGVAPENQETQYF	TGCGCCAGCAGCTTGGAAGTGAGTGGGGTAGCGCCCGAAAACCAAGAGACCCAGTACTTC
NA	TRBV12-3/TRBV12-4	TRBJ2-7	TRBD1	CASSFWGQTFEQYF	TGTGCCAGCAGTTTCTGGGGACAGACCTTCGAGCAGTACTTC
NA	TRBV6-2/TRBV6-3	TRBJ2-5	NA	CASSRGQATQYF	TGTGCCAGCAGCCGCGGCCAGGCGACCCAGTACTTC
NA	TRBV5-1	TRBJ2-5	TRBD2	CASSFGAGGPIRETQYF	TGCGCCAGCAGCTTCGGTGCGGGGGGCCCTATCCGGGAGACCCAGTACTTC
few	TRBV5-4	TRBJ1-2	NA	CASSLAGTPSHYTF	TGTGCCAGCAGCTTGGCCGGAACCCCGTCCCACTACACCTTC
few	TRBV12-3/TRBV12-4	TRBJ2-7	TRBD1	CASSPRQGTYFEQYF	TGTGCCAGCAGCCCCCGACAGGGGACCTACTTCGAGCAGTACTTC
many	TRBV18	TRBJ1-5	NA	CASSGVSGGTSNQPQHF	TGTGCCAGCTCAGGGGTGTCAGGAGGAACTAGCAATCAGCCCCAGCATTTT
few	TRBV10-2	TRBJ1-4	NA	CASSEWGYSEKLFF	TGCGCCAGCAGTGAATGGGGCTATAGTGAAAAACTGTTTTTT
many	TRBV7-7	TRBJ2-1	NA	CASSAGTAARNEQFF	TGTGCTAGCAGCGCAGGGACGGCGGCGAGGAATGAGCAGTTCTTC
many	TRBV6-1	TRBJ2-1	TRBD1	CASRPGQGSYNEQFF	TGTGCCAGCAGGCCGGGACAGGGGTCCTACAATGAGCAGTTCTTC
few	TRBV5-1	TRBJ1-1	TRBD1	CASRDREGTEAFF	TGCGCCAGCCGGGACAGGGAAGGGACTGAAGCTTTCTTT
NA	TRBV9	TRBJ2-3	NA	CASSVALDQSTDTQYF	TGTGCCAGCAGCGTAGCTCTAGACCAGAGCACAGATACGCAGTATTTT
many	TRBV19	TRBJ1-1	NA	CASSILVENTEAFF	TGTGCCAGTAGTATCCTCGTAGAGAACACTGAAGCTTTCTTT